These 19 T cell receptor beta chains were sequenced from one sample in a study of cytomegalovirus exposure and HLA in healthy donors. In the PCR, 60 Vbeta and 13 Jbeta primers were used. The table came from immunoSEQ multiplex PCR; TCRdb's copy has only in-frame clones and leaves some out. The table lists 150,000 to 200,000 clones, around 80% of them singletons. The source material was PBMCs. The receptors stem from a middle-aged man in good health and CMV-seronegative.

The chain recombines TRBV20-1 with TRBJ1-3; D call uncertain. Deletions cut 6 bases from V and 4 bases from J, with 7 bases between. The CDR3 sequence is 11 residues long. Germline CDR1 DFQATT, CDR2 SNEGSKA (reference sequence). As DNA, the CDR3 is TGCAGTGCGCCCAGGGGAAACACCATATATTTT. Protein sequence: CSAPRGNTIYF.

The genes are TRBV19 and TRBJ2-7, with D uncertain. Germline lookup yields CDR1 LNHDA and CDR2 SQIVND (reference sequence). CDR3 length equals 16 residues. Trimming pared 3 bases from V and 2 bases from J, leaving 17 bases between. In nucleotides, the CDR3 is TGTGCCAGTAGTATCTTCGGCAGCGCCGAGACCTACGAGCAGTACTTC. Translation: CASSIFGSAETYEQYF.

The V gene is TRBV9, the J gene TRBJ2-1; TRBD2 is a possible D gene (6 bases). The CDR3 length is 16 residues. The germline V gene encodes CDR1 SGDLS and CDR2 YYNGEE. V gave up 2 bases and J gave up 3 bases, with 15 bases separating them. The CDR3 region is CASSVEGTPVYNEQFF. The CDR3 region has the DNA TGTGCCAGCAGCGTGGAAGGGACTCCAGTCTACAATGAGCAGTTCTTC.

This chain joins TRBV7-2 and TRBJ2-7, with D possibly matching TRBD1 (6 bases). The CDR3 is 16 amino acids. Trimming stripped 1 base from V and 3 bases from J, with 16 bases between. CDR1 is SGHTA and CDR2 is FQGNSA in the germline V gene. CDR3 sequence: CASSLDGTGSFYEQYF. The CDR3 nucleotides read TGTGCCAGCAGCTTAGACGGTACAGGGAGCTTCTACGAGCAGTACTTC.

The sample holds a few counts of this clone. This CDR3 reads CASSLTSGRSNEQFF. The DNA for the CDR3 is TGTGCCAGCAGCTTAACTAGCGGGAGGTCAAATGAGCAGTTCTTC. The rearrangement links TRBV7-3 to TRBJ2-1; TRBD2 aligns across 10 bases. Germline values: CDR1 SGHTA, CDR2 FQGTGA. J was trimmed by 7 bases and V by 0 bases; bases with no gene match: 3. CDR3 length: 15 amino acids.

This clone occurred a few times. Sequence at one end of the junction differs from germline and may be a read error. CDR3 sequence reads: CASSKDGQPNSPLHF. Here the CDR3 DNA reads TGCGCCAGCAGCAAAGACGGACAGCCTAATTCACCCCTCCACTTT. This rearrangement joins TRBV4-3 to TRBJ1-6; weak D call: TRBD1 (6 bases). The CDR3 runs to 15 residues. CDR1 is LGHNA and CDR2 is YSLEER in the germline V gene.

This chain connects TRBV7-3 to TRBJ1-6; D perhaps matches TRBD1 (5 bases). CDR1 and CDR2 (germline): SGHTA, FQGTGA. The CDR3 is 13 amino acids. V shed 2 bases and J shed 9 bases, with 8 bases lying between them. The CDR3 DNA follows: TGTGCCAGCAGCTTACGGGACTCTTCACCCCTCCACTTT. Protein sequence: CASSLRDSSPLHF.

This chain links TRBV6-1 with TRBJ1-4; D gene uncertain. Germline V gene sequence: CDR1 MNHNS, CDR2 SASEGT. The CDR3 consists of 13 residues. The ends were cut back, 10 bases at V and 7 bases at J, with 16 bases in the middle. The CDR3 coding sequence is TGTGCCACTCACTCCCCGCGGGGTGAAAAACTGTTTTTT. Translated: CATHSPRGEKLFF.

This clone occurred a few times. The chain is built from TRBV29-1 and TRBJ2-7; TRBD1 matches 9 bases. The length of the CDR3 is 15 residues. The germline CDR1 and CDR2 sequences are SQVTM and ANQGSEA. V was pared by 6 bases and J by 1 base, with 10 bases of the junction left unmatched. The CDR3, as DNA: TGCAGCGTGACCCTCCGGGACAGGGATTCCTACGAGCAGTACTTC. This gives the protein CSVTLRDRDSYEQYF.

The CDR3, as DNA: TGTGCCAGCAGCGTAGGACCAGGGCCCGGCAATGAGCAGTTCTTC. Its protein is CASSVGPGPGNEQFF. V gene TRBV9 combines with J gene TRBJ2-1, with D possibly matching TRBD1 (5 bases). The CDR3 is 15 residues long. The V gene lost 0 bases and the J gene lost 6 bases, with 13 bases spanning the gap. Germline CDR1 reads SGDLS; CDR2 reads YYNGEE.

This clone was seen a single time. The rearrangement uses TRBV19 and TRBJ2-3; 12 bases match TRBD2. The CDR3 spans 17 residues. Germline lookup yields CDR1 LNHDA and CDR2 SQIVND (reference sequence). Trimming at V came to 7 bases and at J to 1 base, leaving 9 bases not matched to a gene. CDR3 sequence (DNA): TGTGCCAGTATGGGTCTAGCGGGAGGGCCAGGCACAGATACGCAGTATTTT. Its translation is CASMGLAGGPGTDTQYF.

The chain uses TRBV6-5 and TRBJ2-1; TRBD2 agrees at 8 bases. V lost 2 bases, J lost 10 bases, and 1 base stayed unmatched. The CDR3 extends over 12 amino acids. Germline CDR1 is MNHEY and CDR2 is SVGAGI. CDR3 protein: CASSYTSGEQFF. The CDR3 DNA follows: TGTGCCAGCAGTTACACTAGCGGCGAGCAGTTCTTC.

The chain links TRBV6-5 to TRBJ1-3; 7 bases line up with TRBD1. The CDR3 has 15 residues. Germline CDR1 reads MNHEY; CDR2 reads SVGAGI. The J segment lost 1 base and the V segment lost 5 bases, leaving 5 bases of the junction unmatched. The CDR3 DNA sequence: TGTGCCAGCAGTGCCGGGACAGCATCTGGAAACACCATATATTTT. Its translation: CASSAGTASGNTIYF.

The count of this clone is one. The chain couples TRBV7-8 to TRBJ1-2; no clear D gene. Trimming left V 7 bases short and J 5 bases short, with 17 bases between. The CDR3 runs 14 residues. Germline CDR1 is SGHVS and CDR2 is FQNEAQ. Here the CDR3 reads CASIPGRGGYGYTF. CDR3 coding DNA: TGTGCCAGCATCCCAGGTCGGGGTGGGTATGGCTACACCTTC.

The chain joins TRBV6-5 to TRBJ2-7; TRBD1 might be the D (5 bases). Per germline, CDR1 MNHEY and CDR2 SVGAGI. The ends were cut back, 8 bases at V and 1 base at J, with 9 bases in the middle. This CDR3 spans 12 amino acids. In DNA form, the CDR3 reads TGTGCCAGCCTAGACAGTTCCTACGAGCAGTACTTC. Translation: CASLDSSYEQYF.

The chain is built from TRBV4-1 and TRBJ2-2, with 10 bases aligning to TRBD2. V shed 10 bases, J shed 1 base, and the junction held 12 bases outside the gene matches. CDR1 MGHRA and CDR2 YSYEKL come from the germline V gene. There are 17 residues in the CDR3. The CDR3 loop reads CATQPTTSGKNTGELFF. For the CDR3, the DNA is TGCGCCACCCAGCCAACAACTAGCGGGAAGAACACCGGGGAGCTGTTTTTT.

Notes on this clone: A read error may produce the germline difference seen at one junction end. This chain connects TRBV7-9 to TRBJ2-1, with 9 bases aligning to TRBD1. This CDR3 spans 16 amino acids. Germline CDR1 is SEHNR and CDR2 is FQNEAQ (reference sequence). In nucleotides, the CDR3 is TGTTCCAGCAGCTCCCCGGGACAGGGATCCCGCAATGAGCAGTTCTTC. This sequence encodes CSSSSPGQGSRNEQFF.

This sequence joins TRBV19 and TRBJ1-5, with 7 bases matching TRBD1. V lost 5 bases, J lost 9 bases, and 13 bases stayed unmatched. The CDR3 sequence is 15 residues long. Germline assignment: CDR1 LNHDA and CDR2 SQIVND (reference sequence). The CDR3: CASSDRTGSLGPQHF. CDR3 nucleotides: TGTGCCAGTAGTGACCGGACAGGCTCCTTAGGGCCCCAGCATTTT.

This rearrangement joins TRBV30 to TRBJ2-5; 7 nucleotides align to TRBD2. The J segment lost 5 bases and the V segment lost 1 base, leaving 7 bases of the junction unmatched. This CDR3 has 14 amino acids. Germline CDR1 reads GTSNPN; CDR2 reads SVGIG (reference sequence). CDR3 amino acids: CAWSGGRESETQYF. In DNA form, the CDR3 reads TGTGCCTGGAGTGGCGGGCGGGAGAGTGAGACCCAGTACTTC.